A selection of T cell receptor beta chains follows, all from one sample in a study of CD8+ T cells in alopecia areata. Some clones are missing from TCRdb's copy, which holds only in-frame ones; the method was immunoSEQ multiplex PCR. The repertoire consists of 150,000 to 200,000 clones, with about three fifths occurring once and the leading ten covering about 1.3%. Specimen: CD4+ T cells sorted from blood, collected at week 49, from a patient treated with tofacitinib. These receptors were collected from a human donor with alopecia areata. The CDR3 runs from the conserved cysteine through the conserved F or W. The D gene is left open where the match is weak. Where a row states a size, it is once, few, many or the class of an expanded clone; other rows omit it.

d_gene	abundance	v_gene	j_gene	CDR3aa	CDR3nt
.	.	TRBV15	TRBJ1-1	CATSKEHVGITEAFF	TGTGCCACCAGCAAGGAACATGTGGGGATAACTGAAGCTTTCTTT
TRBD2	.	TRBV19	TRBJ2-2	CASSTGGGTTGELFF	TGTGCCAGTAGTACCGGCGGGGGGACCACCGGGGAGCTGTTTTTT
.	.	TRBV10-3	TRBJ1-2	CAISARAVDYGYTF	TGTGCCATCAGTGCAAGGGCGGTCGACTATGGCTACACCTTC
TRBD2	few	TRBV7-2	TRBJ2-5	CASSFRSGGTQETQYF	TGTGCCAGCAGCTTCAGGAGCGGGGGGACTCAAGAGACCCAGTACTTC
.	.	TRBV14	TRBJ2-2	CASSQAALHNGELFF	TGTGCCAGCAGCCAGGCAGCCCTACACAACGGGGAGCTGTTTTTT
.	.	TRBV7-2	TRBJ2-7	CASSWRVSYEQYF	TGTGCCAGCAGCTGGAGGGTCTCCTACGAGCAGTACTTC
.	.	TRBV7-2	TRBJ1-2	CASSLVDYGYTF	TGTGCCAGCAGCTTAGTGGACTATGGCTACACCTTC
.	few	TRBV28	TRBJ1-1	CASNLDGGMNTEAFF	TGTGCCAGCAATTTGGACGGGGGAATGAACACTGAAGCTTTCTTT
TRBD2	.	TRBV4-3	TRBJ2-3	CASSQTGTSGGDTQYF	TGCGCCAGCAGCCAGACTGGGACTAGCGGAGGAGATACGCAGTATTTT
.	.	TRBV2	TRBJ1-5	CASSAGPGNQPQHF	TGTGCCAGCAGTGCGGGGCCGGGCAATCAGCCCCAGCATTTT
.	.	TRBV28	TRBJ2-4	CASSSGFKNIQYF	TGTGCCAGCAGCTCGGGGTTTAAAAACATTCAGTACTTC
.	.	TRBV2	TRBJ1-1	CASRDYRNTEAFF	TGTGCCAGCAGGGATTATCGGAACACTGAAGCTTTCTTT